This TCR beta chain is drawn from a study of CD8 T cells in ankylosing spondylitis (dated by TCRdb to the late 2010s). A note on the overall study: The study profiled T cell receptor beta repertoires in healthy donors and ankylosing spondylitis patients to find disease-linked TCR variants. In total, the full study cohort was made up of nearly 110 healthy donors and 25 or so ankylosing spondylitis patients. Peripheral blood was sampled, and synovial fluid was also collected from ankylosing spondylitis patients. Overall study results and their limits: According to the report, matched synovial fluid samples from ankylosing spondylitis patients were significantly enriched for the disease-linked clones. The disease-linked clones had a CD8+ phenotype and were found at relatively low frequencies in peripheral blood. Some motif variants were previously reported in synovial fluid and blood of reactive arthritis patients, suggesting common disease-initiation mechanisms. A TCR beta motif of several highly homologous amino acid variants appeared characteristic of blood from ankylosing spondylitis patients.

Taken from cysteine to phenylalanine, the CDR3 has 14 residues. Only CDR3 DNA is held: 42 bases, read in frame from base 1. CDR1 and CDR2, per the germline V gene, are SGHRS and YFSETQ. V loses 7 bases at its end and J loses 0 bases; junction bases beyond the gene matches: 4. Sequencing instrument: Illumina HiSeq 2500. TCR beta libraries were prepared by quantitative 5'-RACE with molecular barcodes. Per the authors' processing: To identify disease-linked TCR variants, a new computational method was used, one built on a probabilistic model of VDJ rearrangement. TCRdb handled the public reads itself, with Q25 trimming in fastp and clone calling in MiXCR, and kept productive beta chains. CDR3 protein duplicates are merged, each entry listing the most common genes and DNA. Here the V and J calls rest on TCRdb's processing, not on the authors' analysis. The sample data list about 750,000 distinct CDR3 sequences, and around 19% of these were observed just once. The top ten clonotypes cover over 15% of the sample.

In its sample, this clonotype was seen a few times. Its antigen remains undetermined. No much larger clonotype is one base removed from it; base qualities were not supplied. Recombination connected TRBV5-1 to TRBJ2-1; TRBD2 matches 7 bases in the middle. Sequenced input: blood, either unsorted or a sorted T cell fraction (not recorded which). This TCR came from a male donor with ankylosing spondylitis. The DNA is TGCGCCAGCGGGGGAGGGGCCTCCTACAATGAGCAGTTCTTC. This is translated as CASGGGASYNEQFF.